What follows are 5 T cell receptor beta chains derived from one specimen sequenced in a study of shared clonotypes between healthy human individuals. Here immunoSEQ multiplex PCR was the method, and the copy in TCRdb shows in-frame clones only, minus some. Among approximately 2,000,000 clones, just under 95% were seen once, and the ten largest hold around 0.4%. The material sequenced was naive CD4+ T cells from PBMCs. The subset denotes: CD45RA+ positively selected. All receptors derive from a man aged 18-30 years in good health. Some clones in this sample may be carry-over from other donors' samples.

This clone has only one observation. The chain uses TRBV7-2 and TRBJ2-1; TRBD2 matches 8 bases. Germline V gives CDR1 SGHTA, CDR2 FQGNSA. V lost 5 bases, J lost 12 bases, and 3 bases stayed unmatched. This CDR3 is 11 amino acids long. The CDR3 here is CASSDSGTQFF. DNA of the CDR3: TGTGCCAGCAGCGATAGCGGGACGCAGTTCTTC.

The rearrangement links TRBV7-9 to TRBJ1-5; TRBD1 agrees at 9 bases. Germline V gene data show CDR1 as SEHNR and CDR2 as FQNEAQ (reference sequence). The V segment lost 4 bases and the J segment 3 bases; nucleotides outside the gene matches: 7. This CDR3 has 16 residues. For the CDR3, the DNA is TGTGCCAGCAGCTCAGGACAGGGGAATGTCAATCAGCCCCAGCATTTT. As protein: CASSSGQGNVNQPQHF.

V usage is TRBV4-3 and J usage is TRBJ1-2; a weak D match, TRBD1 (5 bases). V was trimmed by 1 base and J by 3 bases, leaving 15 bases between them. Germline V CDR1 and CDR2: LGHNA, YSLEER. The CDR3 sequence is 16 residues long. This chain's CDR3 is CASSQAWGQDDYGYTF. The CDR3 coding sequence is TGCGCCAGCAGCCAAGCCTGGGGCCAGGACGACTATGGCTACACCTTC.

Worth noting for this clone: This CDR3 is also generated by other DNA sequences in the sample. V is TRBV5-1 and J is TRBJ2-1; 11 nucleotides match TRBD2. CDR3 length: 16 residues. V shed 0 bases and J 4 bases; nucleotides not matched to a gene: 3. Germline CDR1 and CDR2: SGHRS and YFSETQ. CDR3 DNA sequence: TGCGCCAGCAGCTTGGAGCTAGCGGGAGGTTACAATGAGCAGTTCTTC. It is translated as CASSLELAGGYNEQFF.

CDR3 nucleotides: TGCGCCAGCAGCTCCCTCCGAGGGGGGAACTCCTACGAGCAGTACTTC. Encoded protein: CASSSLRGGNSYEQYF. J is TRBJ2-7 and V is TRBV5-1; possibly TRBD1 or TRBD2 for D (6 bases each). The length of the CDR3 is 16 residues. V lost 3 bases and J 0 bases, leaving 16 bases between the germline ends. Germline CDR1 and CDR2: SGHRS and YFSETQ.